A selection of T cell receptor beta chains follows, all from one sample in a study of cytomegalovirus exposure and HLA in healthy donors. Repertoires were generated with immunoSEQ multiplex PCR, while TCRdb's copy carries only in-frame clones and drops some. The listing records some 34,000 clones. Sequencing was performed on PBMCs. Receptors were obtained from a woman between 40 and 50 years old in good health and CMV-seropositive. CDR3s include the opening cysteine and the closing phenylalanine or tryptophan. A D gene is named only where the DNA matches it firmly.

d_gene: -; j_gene: TRBJ2-1; v_gene: TRBV9; CDR3nt: TGTGCCAGCAGCGTAGCCCCTGGGAGCGAGCAGTTCTTC; CDR3aa: CASSVAPGSEQFF
d_gene: -; j_gene: TRBJ1-1; v_gene: TRBV5-1; CDR3nt: TGCGCCAGCAGCTTGCCAAGCTCGAACACTGAAGCTTTCTTT; CDR3aa: CASSLPSSNTEAFF
d_gene: TRBD2; j_gene: TRBJ2-3; v_gene: TRBV6-5; CDR3nt: TGTGCCAGCAGTTACGGCGGGAGCATAGATACGCAGTATTTT; CDR3aa: CASSYGGSIDTQYF
d_gene: TRBD1; j_gene: TRBJ2-7; v_gene: TRBV18; CDR3nt: TGTGCCAGCTCAGACGGACAGGGGAACGAGCAGTACTTC; CDR3aa: CASSDGQGNEQYF
d_gene: -; j_gene: TRBJ2-3; v_gene: TRBV7-6; CDR3nt: TGTGCCAGCAGCGCCCAAGGCGGGTTCCTCACAGATACGCAGTATTTT; CDR3aa: CASSAQGGFLTDTQYF
d_gene: -; j_gene: TRBJ1-1; v_gene: TRBV6-5; CDR3nt: TGTGCCAGCAGCGAAGGGGTGTACGATTTCTTT; CDR3aa: CASSEGVYDFF
d_gene: TRBD2; j_gene: TRBJ2-1; v_gene: TRBV5-6; CDR3nt: TGTGCCAGCAGCCGGGGGCCTAGCGGGAGTTGGTCGGGTGAGCAGTTCTTC; CDR3aa: CASSRGPSGSWSGEQFF
d_gene: -; j_gene: TRBJ2-7; v_gene: TRBV9; CDR3nt: TGTGCCAGCAGCGTAGATGGGACACCCTCCTACGAGCAGTACTTC; CDR3aa: CASSVDGTPSYEQYF
d_gene: TRBD2; j_gene: TRBJ2-5; v_gene: TRBV7-2; CDR3nt: TGTGCCAGCAGCCCCGGGACTAGCGGGAACAGCGTTCGCACCCAGTACTTC; CDR3aa: CASSPGTSGNSVRTQYF
d_gene: TRBD2; j_gene: TRBJ2-5; v_gene: TRBV29-1; CDR3nt: TGCAGCGTTGCCCTAGCGGGAGGCGAGACCCAGTACTTC; CDR3aa: CSVALAGGETQYF
d_gene: TRBD2; j_gene: TRBJ2-1; v_gene: TRBV7-9; CDR3nt: TGTGCCAGCAGCTTAACCGGGACTAGCGATGACAATGAGCAGTTCTTC; CDR3aa: CASSLTGTSDDNEQFF
d_gene: TRBD1; j_gene: TRBJ1-3; v_gene: TRBV19; CDR3nt: TGTGCCAGTAAGTCGGGGACAGGCTCTGGAAACACCATATATTTT; CDR3aa: CASKSGTGSGNTIYF
d_gene: -; j_gene: TRBJ1-5; v_gene: TRBV27; CDR3nt: TGTGCCAGCAGTGCCCGCGATAGCAATCAGCCCCAGCATTTT; CDR3aa: CASSARDSNQPQHF
d_gene: -; j_gene: TRBJ1-2; v_gene: TRBV4-1; CDR3nt: TGCGCCAGCAGCCAAGTTCCCGGAACAGTTACGTTTCTGGGTGGCTACACCTTC; CDR3aa: CASSQVPGTVTFLGGYTF
d_gene: -; j_gene: TRBJ2-2; v_gene: TRBV9; CDR3nt: TGTGCCAGCAGCGAGAGAGCGAACACCGGGGAGCTGTTTTTT; CDR3aa: CASSERANTGELFF
d_gene: TRBD1; j_gene: TRBJ1-1; v_gene: TRBV25-1; CDR3nt: TGTGCCAGCAGTGTCGGGACAGTTGAAGCTTTCTTT; CDR3aa: CASSVGTVEAFF
d_gene: -; j_gene: TRBJ1-1; v_gene: TRBV28; CDR3nt: TGTGCCAGCAGCTATAACGGGGGGATAGGGACAGAAGCTTTCTTT; CDR3aa: CASSYNGGIGTEAFF
d_gene: TRBD1; j_gene: TRBJ1-2; v_gene: TRBV2; CDR3nt: TGTGCCAGCTCGCGCCTCACAGGGGCCTATGGCTACACCTTC; CDR3aa: CASSRLTGAYGYTF
d_gene: TRBD1; j_gene: TRBJ1-2; v_gene: TRBV11-2; CDR3nt: TGTGCCAGCAGCTTCGACAGGGGATTGCTCAGTGGCTACACCTTC; CDR3aa: CASSFDRGLLSGYTF
d_gene: -; j_gene: TRBJ2-3; v_gene: TRBV10-2; CDR3nt: TGCGCCAGCGCGACTAGTTTTAGGACAGATACGCAGTATTTT; CDR3aa: CASATSFRTDTQYF
d_gene: -; j_gene: TRBJ2-7; v_gene: TRBV6-5; CDR3nt: TGTGCCAGCTCGAGGGCTAACGTCTACGAGCAGTACTTC; CDR3aa: CASSRANVYEQYF
d_gene: TRBD2; j_gene: TRBJ2-2; v_gene: TRBV7-3; CDR3nt: TGTGCCAGCAGCCCTAGCGGGAGAAGGAACACCGGGGAGCTGTTTTTT; CDR3aa: CASSPSGRRNTGELFF
d_gene: -; j_gene: TRBJ1-2; v_gene: TRBV4-2; CDR3nt: TGTGCCAGCAGCCAAGGTGGAGGAGGTTATGGCTACACCTTC; CDR3aa: CASSQGGGGYGYTF
d_gene: -; j_gene: TRBJ1-3; v_gene: TRBV7-6; CDR3nt: TGTGCCAGCAGCTTAGGCGGCATTGTGGACACCATATATTTT; CDR3aa: CASSLGGIVDTIYF
d_gene: -; j_gene: TRBJ2-1; v_gene: TRBV18; CDR3nt: TGTGCCAGCTCAAGCCGCGGGACCTACAATGAGCAGTTCTTC; CDR3aa: CASSSRGTYNEQFF
d_gene: TRBD1; j_gene: TRBJ1-1; v_gene: TRBV6-5; CDR3nt: TGTGCCAGTCGAGACAGGGTTGCGACTGAAGATTTCTTT; CDR3aa: CASRDRVATEDFF
d_gene: TRBD2; j_gene: TRBJ2-3; v_gene: TRBV7-6; CDR3nt: TGTGCCAGCAGACGAGAACTAGCGGGAGTCCCAGATACGCAGTATTTT; CDR3aa: CASRRELAGVPDTQYF